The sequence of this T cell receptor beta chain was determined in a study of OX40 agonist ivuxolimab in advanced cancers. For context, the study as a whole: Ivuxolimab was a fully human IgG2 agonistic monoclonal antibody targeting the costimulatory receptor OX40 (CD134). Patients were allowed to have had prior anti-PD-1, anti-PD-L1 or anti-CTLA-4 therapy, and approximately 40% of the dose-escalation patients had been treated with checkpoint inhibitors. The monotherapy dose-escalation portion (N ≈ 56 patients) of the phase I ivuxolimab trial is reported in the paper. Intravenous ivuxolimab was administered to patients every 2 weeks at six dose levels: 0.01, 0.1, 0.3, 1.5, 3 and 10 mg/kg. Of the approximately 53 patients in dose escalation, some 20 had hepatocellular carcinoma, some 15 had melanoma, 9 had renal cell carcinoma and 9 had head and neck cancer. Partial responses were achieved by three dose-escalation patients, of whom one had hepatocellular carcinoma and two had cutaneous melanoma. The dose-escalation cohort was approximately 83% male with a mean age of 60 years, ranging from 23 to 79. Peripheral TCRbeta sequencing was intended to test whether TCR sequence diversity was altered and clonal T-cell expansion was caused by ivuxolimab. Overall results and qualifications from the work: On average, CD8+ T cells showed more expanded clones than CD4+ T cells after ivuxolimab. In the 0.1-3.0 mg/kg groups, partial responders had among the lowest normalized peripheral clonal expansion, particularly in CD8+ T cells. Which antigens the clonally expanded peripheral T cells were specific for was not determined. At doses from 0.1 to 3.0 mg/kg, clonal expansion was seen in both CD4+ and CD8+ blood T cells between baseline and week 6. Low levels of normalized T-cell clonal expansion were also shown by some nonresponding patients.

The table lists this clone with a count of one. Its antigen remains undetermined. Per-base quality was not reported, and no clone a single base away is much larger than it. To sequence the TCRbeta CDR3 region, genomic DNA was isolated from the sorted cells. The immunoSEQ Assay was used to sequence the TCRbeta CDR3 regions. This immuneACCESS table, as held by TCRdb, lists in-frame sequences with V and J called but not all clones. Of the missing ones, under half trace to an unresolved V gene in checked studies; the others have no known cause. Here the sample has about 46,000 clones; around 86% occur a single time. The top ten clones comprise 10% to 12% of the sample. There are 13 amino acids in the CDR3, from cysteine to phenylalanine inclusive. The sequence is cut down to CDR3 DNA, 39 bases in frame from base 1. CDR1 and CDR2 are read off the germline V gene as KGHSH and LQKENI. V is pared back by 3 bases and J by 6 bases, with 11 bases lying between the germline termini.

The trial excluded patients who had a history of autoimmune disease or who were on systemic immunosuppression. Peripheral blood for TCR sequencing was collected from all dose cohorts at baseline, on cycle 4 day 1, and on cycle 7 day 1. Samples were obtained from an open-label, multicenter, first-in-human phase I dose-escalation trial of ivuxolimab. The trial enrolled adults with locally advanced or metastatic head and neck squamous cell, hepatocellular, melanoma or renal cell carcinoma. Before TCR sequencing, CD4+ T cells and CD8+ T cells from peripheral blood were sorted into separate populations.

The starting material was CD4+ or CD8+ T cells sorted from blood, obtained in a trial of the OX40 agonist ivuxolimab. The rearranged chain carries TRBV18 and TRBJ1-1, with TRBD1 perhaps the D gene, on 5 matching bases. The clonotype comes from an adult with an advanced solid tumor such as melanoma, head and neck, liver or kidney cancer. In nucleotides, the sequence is TGTGCCAGCTCACCCGGTCGGGGGGCTGAAGCTTTCTTT. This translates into CASSPGRGAEAFF.